This TCR beta chain originates from a study of T cell responses to AZD1222 COVID-19 vaccine (dated by TCRdb to about 2021). Concerning the study at large: AZD1222 recipients given second doses at about 4 weeks or at about 12 weeks were pooled, since spike-specific TCR depth and breadth were not found to differ between the two schedules. TCR sequencing covered more than 230 trial participants: roughly 200 given two doses of AZD1222 and 26 given two doses of MenACWY control vaccine. Trial participants were enrolled by age into subgroups of 18-55, 56-69 and 70-plus years, and around 150, 28 and 57 TCR-sequenced participants, respectively, were included in these subgroups. Beyond this particular receptor, the publication reports: The whole spike protein was spanned by vaccine-associated CD4 TCRs, and dominant responses were seen in regions 160-218 and 743-854. Most participants were white British and females outnumbered males, and the authors suggested that clonal diversity may have been underestimated. The 56-69-year group was small, and its depth increase did not reach significance, likely because of low power. After two AZD1222 doses, spike-specific TCR breadth and depth were significantly higher than at day 0 and than in MenACWY recipients. Conclusions about previously exposed vaccinees were limited because only a handful of AZD1222 recipients were SARS-CoV-2 seropositive at baseline. Reportedly, almost half of the unique spike-specific TCRs recognized epitopes lying outside the regions that are mutated in the B.1.351 and B.1.1.7 variants. No day 14 peak-response samples were available, so repertoires were characterized only after the peak T cell response.

Worth noting for this clone: Its antigen is unknown. Base qualities were left out, and no much larger clone turns up one base away.

The CDR3 regions of human TCRbeta chains were analyzed by immunosequencing. Turning to the authors' computational methods: TCRs in the repertoires were matched against a reference library of SARS-CoV-2-specific TCRs that had been generated with the MIRA antigen-specificity platform. Breadth meant the fraction of unique TCRs that were SARS-CoV-2-associated, whereas depth meant the fraction of total T cells that were SARS-CoV-2-associated. Using the MIRA data, each spike-specific TCR was mapped to the spike region that the TCR reacts to and placed in a CD4 or CD8 class. Log10-transformed breadth and depth values were compared by one-way ANOVA with Sidak's multiple comparisons tests. Not all clones reach the TCRdb copy of this immuneACCESS table, which keeps in-frame sequences only. Checked studies attribute under half of the gap to unresolved V genes and leave the rest unexplained. That table gives V, J and clone size, and the DNA gave D and trimming. This sample gives roughly 97,000 clones in total; about 89% of them show up just once. The ten largest clones add up to under 8.5% of the sample.

The intended sense of this specimen's time point label: baseline before first vaccination. Vaccinee samples were obtained from the UK trials COV001 and COV002, which included a single-blind randomized controlled phase 2/3 trial of AZD1222 (ChAdOx1 nCoV-19) in healthy adults. Trial participant PBMC samples were collected at day 0 and day 28 after the second dose for TCRbeta chain sequencing. The sequence derives from an adult in good health. This specimen consisted of peripheral blood, obtained on day 0 of AZD1222 vaccination.

This receptor carries the CDR3 CASSQVSGGLYGEQYF. The DNA is as follows: TGCGCCAGCAGCCAAGTATCGGGGGGGTTATATGGGGAGCAGTACTTC. The chain employs TRBV4-1 and TRBJ2-7; a stretch of 8 junction bases matches TRBD2. The V end gives up 1 base and the J end 7 bases, leaving 12 bases in the junction not matched to a gene. CDR1 and CDR2 are drawn from the germline V gene: MGHRA, YSYEKL. The CDR3 sequence holds 16 residues, the cysteine and phenylalanine included. The entry retains the CDR3 DNA only, 48 bases that are in frame from base 1.